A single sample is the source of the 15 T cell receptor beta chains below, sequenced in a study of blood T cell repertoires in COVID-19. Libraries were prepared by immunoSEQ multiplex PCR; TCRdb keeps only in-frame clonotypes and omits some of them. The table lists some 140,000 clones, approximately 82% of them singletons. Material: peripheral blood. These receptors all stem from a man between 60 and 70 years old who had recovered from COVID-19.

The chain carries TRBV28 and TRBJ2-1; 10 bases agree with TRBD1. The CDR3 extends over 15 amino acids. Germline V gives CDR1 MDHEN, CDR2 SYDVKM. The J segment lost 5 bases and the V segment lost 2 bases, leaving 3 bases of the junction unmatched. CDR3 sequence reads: CASSLGQGVNNEQFF. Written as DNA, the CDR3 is TGTGCCAGCAGTTTAGGACAGGGGGTAAACAATGAGCAGTTCTTC.

The CDR3 DNA is TGTGCCAGCAGTGAGCGGGGACAGGGGGCTGGCGGGGAGCTGTTTTTT. It encodes CASSERGQGAGGELFF. V and J are TRBV2 and TRBJ2-2, with TRBD1 matching over 12 bases. In germline, CDR1 is SNHLY, CDR2 FYNNEI. The V and J ends lost 3 bases and 7 bases, in that order; junction bases with no gene match: 6. The CDR3 runs to 16 residues.

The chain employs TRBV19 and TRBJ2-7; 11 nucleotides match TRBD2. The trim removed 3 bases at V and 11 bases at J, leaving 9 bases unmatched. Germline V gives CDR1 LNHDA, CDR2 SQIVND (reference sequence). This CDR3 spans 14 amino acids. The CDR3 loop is CASSMGLAASGEYF. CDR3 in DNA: TGTGCCAGTAGTATGGGACTAGCGGCCTCCGGAGAGTACTTC.

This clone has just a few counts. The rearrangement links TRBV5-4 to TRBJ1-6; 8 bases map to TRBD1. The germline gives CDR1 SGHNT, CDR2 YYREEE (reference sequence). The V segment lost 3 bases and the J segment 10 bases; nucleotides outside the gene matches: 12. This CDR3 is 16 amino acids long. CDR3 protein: CASSSSLSGQGSPLHF. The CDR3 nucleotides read TGTGCCAGCAGCTCCTCTCTTAGCGGACAGGGATCACCCCTCCACTTT.

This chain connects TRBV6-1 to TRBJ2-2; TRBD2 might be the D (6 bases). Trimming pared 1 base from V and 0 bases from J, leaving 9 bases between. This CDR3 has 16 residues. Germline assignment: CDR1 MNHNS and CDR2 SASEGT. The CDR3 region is CASSEGEVPNTGELFF. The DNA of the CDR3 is TGTGCCAGCAGTGAAGGGGAGGTTCCGAACACCGGGGAGCTGTTTTTT.

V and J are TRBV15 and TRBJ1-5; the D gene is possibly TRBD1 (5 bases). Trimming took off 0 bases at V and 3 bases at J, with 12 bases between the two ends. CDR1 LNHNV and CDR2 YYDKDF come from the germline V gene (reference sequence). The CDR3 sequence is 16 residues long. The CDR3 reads CATSRDPGRDNQPQHF. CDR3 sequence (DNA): TGTGCCACCAGCAGAGATCCTGGCAGGGACAATCAGCCCCAGCATTTT.

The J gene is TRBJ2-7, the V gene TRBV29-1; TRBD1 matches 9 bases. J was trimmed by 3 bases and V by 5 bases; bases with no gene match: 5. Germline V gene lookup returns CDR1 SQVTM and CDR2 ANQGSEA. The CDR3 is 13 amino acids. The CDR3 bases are TGCAGCGTTAAGACAGGGGGTAACTACGAGCAGTACTTC. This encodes CSVKTGGNYEQYF.

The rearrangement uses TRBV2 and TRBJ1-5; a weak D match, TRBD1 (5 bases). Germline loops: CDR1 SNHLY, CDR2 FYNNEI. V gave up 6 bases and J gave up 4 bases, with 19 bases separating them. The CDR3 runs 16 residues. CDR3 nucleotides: TGTGCCAGCAGGGCGGGGACCTCGGGATGGAATCAGCCCCAGCATTTT. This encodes CASRAGTSGWNQPQHF.

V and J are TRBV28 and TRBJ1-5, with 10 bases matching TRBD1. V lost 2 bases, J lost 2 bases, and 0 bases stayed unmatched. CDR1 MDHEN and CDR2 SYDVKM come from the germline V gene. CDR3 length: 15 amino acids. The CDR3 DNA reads TGTGCCAGCAGTTTAGGGACAGGGGGCAATCAGCCCCAGCATTTT. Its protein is CASSLGTGGNQPQHF.

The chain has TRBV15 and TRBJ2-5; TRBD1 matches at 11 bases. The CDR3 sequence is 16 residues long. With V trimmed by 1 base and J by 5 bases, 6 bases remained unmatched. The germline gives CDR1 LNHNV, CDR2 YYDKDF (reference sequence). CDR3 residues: CATSRGGTGGGETQYF. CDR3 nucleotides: TGTGCCACCAGCAGAGGAGGGACAGGGGGAGGGGAGACCCAGTACTTC.

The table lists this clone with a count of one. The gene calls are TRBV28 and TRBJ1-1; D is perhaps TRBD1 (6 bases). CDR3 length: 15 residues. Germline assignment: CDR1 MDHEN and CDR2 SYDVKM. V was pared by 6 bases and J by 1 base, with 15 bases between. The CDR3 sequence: CASSRWTVPNTEAFF. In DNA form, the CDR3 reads TGTGCCAGCAGCCGGTGGACAGTCCCGAACACTGAAGCTTTCTTT.

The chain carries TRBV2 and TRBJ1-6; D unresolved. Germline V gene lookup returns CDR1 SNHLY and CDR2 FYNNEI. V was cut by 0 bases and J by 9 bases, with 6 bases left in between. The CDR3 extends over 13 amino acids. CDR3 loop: CASSEARGSPLHF. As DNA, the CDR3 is TGTGCCAGCAGTGAAGCTCGGGGTTCACCCCTCCACTTT.

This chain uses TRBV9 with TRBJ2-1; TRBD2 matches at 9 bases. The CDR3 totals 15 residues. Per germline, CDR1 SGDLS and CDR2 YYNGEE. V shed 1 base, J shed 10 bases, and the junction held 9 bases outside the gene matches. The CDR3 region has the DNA TGTGCCAGCAGCGTATATAGCGGGAGCTCGGGCGAGCAGTTCTTC. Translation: CASSVYSGSSGEQFF.

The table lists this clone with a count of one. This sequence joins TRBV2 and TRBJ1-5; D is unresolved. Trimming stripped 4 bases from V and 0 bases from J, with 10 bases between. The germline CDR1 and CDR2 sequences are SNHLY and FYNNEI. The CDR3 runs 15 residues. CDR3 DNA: TGTGCCAGCAGTGTCCCGGGGAATAGCAATCAGCCCCAGCATTTT. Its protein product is CASSVPGNSNQPQHF.

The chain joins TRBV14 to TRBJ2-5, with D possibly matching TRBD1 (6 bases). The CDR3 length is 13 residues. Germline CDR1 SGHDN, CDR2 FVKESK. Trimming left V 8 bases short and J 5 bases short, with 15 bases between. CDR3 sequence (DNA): TGTGCCAGCGCGAGTCAGGGGTGGGAGACCCAGTACTTC. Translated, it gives CASASQGWETQYF.